The source of this T cell receptor (beta chain) is a study of blood T cell repertoires in COVID-19. The table came from immunoSEQ multiplex PCR; TCRdb's copy has only in-frame clones and leaves some out. The table shows about 68,000 clones, with roughly 89% occurring only once. In its sample, this clone was seen once. The CDR3 consists of 17 residues. Germline CDR1 DFQATT, CDR2 SNEGSKA (reference sequence). Trimming removed 3 bases from V and 2 bases from J; junction bases left unmatched: 12. The chain has TRBV20-1 and TRBJ2-3, with TRBD2 matching over 9 bases. The source is a man aged 50 to 60 with active COVID-19. The sequenced sample consisted of peripheral blood. Written as DNA, the CDR3 is TGCAGTGCTAGTCGGCGGGGGGGCAGGTGGGACACAGATACGCAGTATTTT. Translating gives CSASRRGGRWDTDTQYF.